This T cell receptor beta chain was retrieved from a study of cytotoxic CD8 clonotypes in ibrutinib-treated CLL. Study as a whole: Of a cohort that held 11 to 12 relapsed/refractory and some 14 treatment-naive patients, roughly 18 were IGHV unmutated. Study results and limitations: Once treatment began, public clonotypes, which were uncommon, contracted or stayed stable. Patients showed higher baseline clonality than age-matched healthy donors, and it tracked circulating CD8+ T-cell counts.

Points on this clone: Antigen unknown.

The germline V gene has CDR1 SGHRS and CDR2 YFSETQ. This CDR3 has 13 residues. Trimming pared 3 bases from V and 1 base from J, leaving 7 bases between. Only in-frame clones appear in the TCRdb table, and some are missing; sequencing was by immunoSEQ multiplex PCR. The data hold under 200,000 clones, with about four fifths observed a single time. Sequencing was performed on PBMCs, taken after 24 months of ibrutinib treatment. This sequence was found in a human donor with chronic lymphocytic leukemia. This chain joins TRBV5-1 and TRBJ1-1; D is undetermined. The CDR3 spells CASSSERNTEAFF. CDR3 in DNA: TGCGCCAGCAGCTCGGAGAGGAACACTGAAGCTTTCTTT.